This record concerns one TCR beta chain sequence. These data are taken from a study of blood T cells in healthy people across ages. The CDR3 covers 13 residues. V was trimmed by 4 bases and J by 9 bases, leaving 13 bases between them. Germline assignment: CDR1 MNHEY and CDR2 SVGEGT. It was with a sample-barcoded 5' primer and a J-beta primer mix that a second PCR of about 6 to 12 cycles was run. TCRdb ran MiXCR on the 5' RACE reads and lists one entry per CDR3 protein. The table lists roughly 1.5 million distinct CDR3 sequences, less than 45% of them singletons. The TCR was taken from a woman aged 18-35 years in good health. Source material: blood. J is TRBJ2-1 and V is TRBV6-2 or TRBV6-3; D call uncertain. The CDR3 protein is CASSSARVAEQFF. CDR3 in DNA: TGTGCCAGCAGTTCAGCCCGGGTCGCTGAGCAGTTCTTC.